The 20 T cell receptor beta chains presented below share a single source sample, sequenced in a study of T cell changes during pregnancy in multiple sclerosis. Data came from immunoSEQ multiplex PCR; TCRdb stores just in-frame clones and leaves some out. The sample shows tens of thousands of clones, around 94% of them seen only once. The source material was peripheral blood, sampled in the third trimester of pregnancy. Receptor source: a female donor with multiple sclerosis, enrolled in a pregnancy study.

The V gene is TRBV19, the J gene TRBJ1-4; a possible D gene is TRBD1 (6 bases). V was shortened by 7 bases and J by 7 bases, with 19 bases between the two germline ends. The CDR3 runs to 15 residues. Germline V lookup: CDR1 LNHDA, CDR2 SQIVND (reference sequence). CDR3 amino acids: CASTKGGVGPEKLFF. The CDR3 coding sequence is TGTGCCAGTACTAAAGGGGGAGTCGGGCCTGAAAAACTGTTTTTT.

V usage is TRBV9 and J usage is TRBJ2-7, with D possibly TRBD2 on 6 matching bases. This CDR3 is 14 amino acids long. Germline V CDR1 and CDR2: SGDLS, YYNGEE. V was pared by 5 bases and J by 6 bases, with 18 bases between. CDR3 in amino acids: CASSATRILSEQYF. The CDR3 coding sequence is TGTGCCAGCAGTGCGACTAGGATCCTCAGCGAGCAGTACTTC.

The chain couples TRBV28 to TRBJ1-2; TRBD1 might be the D (6 bases). Germline CDR1 is MDHEN and CDR2 is SYDVKM. Trimming took 5 bases from V and 4 from J, leaving 29 bases between them. CDR3 size: 19 residues. The CDR3 here is CASSLSGQPSTAISYGYTF. The CDR3 DNA reads TGTGCCAGCAGTCTGAGCGGACAGCCCTCTACCGCTATTTCCTATGGCTACACCTTC.

This chain joins TRBV19 and TRBJ2-1, with 11 nucleotides matching TRBD2. V lost 2 bases to trimming and J lost 8 bases; unmatched junction nucleotides: 5. The CDR3 runs to 15 residues. Germline V CDR1 and CDR2: LNHDA, SQIVND (reference sequence). CDR3 amino acids: CASSIMTSGMHEQFF. As DNA, the CDR3 is TGTGCCAGTAGTATAATGACTAGCGGGATGCATGAGCAGTTCTTC. The entire variable domain, with the rest obtained from reference TRBV19 and TRBJ2-1, is as follows: DGGITQSPKYLFRKEGQNVTLSCEQNLNHDAMYWYRQDPGQGLRLIYYSQIVNDFQKGDIAEGYSVSREKKESFPLTVTSAQKNPTAFYLCASSIMTSGMHEQFFGPGTRLTVL.

The chain employs TRBV5-6 and TRBJ1-1; 8 positions agree with TRBD1. V trimming: 1 base; J trimming: 1 base; junction bases outside the gene matches: 6. Germline-derived CDR1 and CDR2 are SGHDT and YYEEEE. This CDR3 spans 16 amino acids. This CDR3 reads CASSLSDRGANTEAFF. DNA for the CDR3: TGTGCCAGCAGCTTGTCCGACAGGGGAGCGAACACTGAAGCTTTCTTT.

The chain links TRBV7-2 to TRBJ2-5; D is undetermined. V was trimmed by 4 bases and J by 2 bases, leaving 8 bases between them. Per germline, CDR1 SGHTA and CDR2 FQGNSA. This CDR3 region has 13 residues. The CDR3 bases are TGTGCCAGCAGCTATTCCCTGCAAGAGACCCAGTACTTC. Encoded protein: CASSYSLQETQYF.

This clone was seen more than once but under ten times. J is TRBJ1-1 and V is TRBV2; perhaps TRBD1 as D (5 bases). The CDR3 consists of 13 residues. Germline CDR1 is SNHLY and CDR2 is FYNNEI. V gave up 4 bases and J gave up 1 base, with 7 bases separating them. The CDR3 sequence: CASSGQGNTEAFF. As DNA, the CDR3 is TGTGCCAGCAGTGGCCAGGGGAACACTGAAGCTTTCTTT.

The chain joins TRBV5-1 to TRBJ2-5; the match to TRBD2 covers 9 bases. The CDR3 extends over 13 amino acids. CDR1 is SGHRS and CDR2 is YFSETQ in the germline V gene. V was pared by 4 bases and J by 4 bases, with 2 bases of the junction left unmatched. The CDR3 reads CASSEAGGETQYF. For the CDR3, the DNA is TGCGCCAGCAGCGAAGCGGGAGGAGAGACCCAGTACTTC.

Of note for this clone: Other DNA sequences in the sample encode the same CDR3. The gene calls are TRBV18 and TRBJ2-7; weak D call: TRBD2 (6 bases). Between the trimmed V and J ends, which lost 0 bases and 3 bases, there was a span of 6 bases. Germline assignment: CDR1 KGHSH and CDR2 LQKENI. This CDR3 has 13 amino acids. DNA of the CDR3: TGTGCCAGCTCACCACCGGGGGGCTACGAGCAGTACTTC. Translating gives CASSPPGGYEQYF.

V gene TRBV7-9 combines with J gene TRBJ2-3, with TRBD2 matching 13 bases. V shed 11 bases and J 2 bases; nucleotides not matched to a gene: 19. The germline gives CDR1 SEHNR, CDR2 FQNEAQ (reference sequence). The CDR3 length is 19 residues. The CDR3 region is CAAEGAASGTSGITDTQYF. CDR3 sequence (DNA): TGTGCCGCTGAGGGAGCAGCTTCCGGGACTAGCGGGATCACAGATACGCAGTATTTT.

The chain employs TRBV5-1 and TRBJ1-4; 10 bases line up with TRBD1. Looked up from germline, CDR1 is SGHRS and CDR2 is YFSETQ. The CDR3 consists of 22 residues. Trimming cost V 6 bases and J 3 bases; bases outside gene matches: 26. The chain's CDR3 is CASMVVDPTFRDRGLSNEKLFF. As DNA, the CDR3 is TGCGCCAGCATGGTCGTGGATCCAACGTTCCGGGACAGGGGCCTTTCTAATGAAAAACTGTTTTTT.

J is TRBJ2-7 and V is TRBV7-2; 10 positions match TRBD1. The J segment lost 2 bases and the V segment lost 2 bases, leaving 3 bases of the junction unmatched. Germline V gene data show CDR1 as SGHTA and CDR2 as FQGNSA. The CDR3 is 15 amino acids. CDR3 sequence: CASSLMGQGTYEQYF. CDR3 DNA: TGTGCCAGCAGCTTAATGGGACAGGGGACCTACGAGCAGTACTTC. Complete variable domain (other parts from reference TRBV7-2 and TRBJ2-7): GAGVSQSPSNKVTEKGKDVELRCDPISGHTALYWYRQSLGQGLEFLIYFQGNSAPDKSGLPSDRFSAERTGGSVSTLTIQRTQQEDSAVYLCASSLMGQGTYEQYFGPGTRLTVT.

The CDR3: CASSPGTWPEQYF. The CDR3 nucleotides read TGTGCCAGCTCACCCGGGACTTGGCCCGAGCAGTACTTC. The chain has TRBV18 and TRBJ2-7; possibly TRBD2 for D (6 bases). The germline gives CDR1 KGHSH, CDR2 LQKENI. V was shortened by 3 bases and J by 6 bases, with 12 bases between the two germline ends. The CDR3 is made up of 13 amino acids.

The chain is built from TRBV14 and TRBJ1-2; D gene uncertain. The V end lost 0 bases, the J end lost 5 bases, and 13 bases lay between the germline ends. Germline V gives CDR1 SGHDN, CDR2 FVKESK. The CDR3 is made up of 15 amino acids. The CDR3 DNA sequence: TGTGCCAGCAGCCAAGATCCTTGGTCCTATTATGGCTACACCTTC. Translated: CASSQDPWSYYGYTF. The complete variable domain, with remaining parts taken from reference TRBV14 and TRBJ1-2, reads EAGVTQFPSHSVIEKGQTVTLRCDPISGHDNLYWYRRVMGKEIKFLLHFVKESKQDESGMPNNRFLAERTGGTYSTLKVQPAELEDSGVYFCASSQDPWSYYGYTFGSGTRLTVV.

The chain carries TRBV2 and TRBJ2-1; maybe TRBD2 (6 bases). Trimming took off 1 base at V and 4 bases at J, with 11 bases between the two ends. The CDR3 length is 15 residues. Germline-derived CDR1 and CDR2 are SNHLY and FYNNEI. This chain's CDR3 is CASSEGREEYNEQFF. CDR3 bases: TGTGCCAGCAGTGAAGGGAGGGAAGAATACAATGAGCAGTTCTTC. The full variable domain, its missing parts supplied by reference TRBV2 and TRBJ2-1, is EPEVTQTPSHQVTQMGQEVILRCVPISNHLYFYWYRQILGQKVEFLVSFYNNEISEKSEIFDDQFSVERPDGSNFTLKIRSTKLEDSAMYFCASSEGREEYNEQFFGPGTRLTVL.

This chain connects TRBV5-6 to TRBJ2-3; 12 positions match TRBD1. CDR3 size: 15 residues. V dropped 4 bases and J dropped 5; count of bases not matched to a gene: 5. Germline V gene lookup returns CDR1 SGHDT and CDR2 YYEEEE. The CDR3 sequence: CASSTGTGGRDTQYF. In DNA, the CDR3 is TGTGCCAGCAGCACCGGGACAGGGGGCAGAGATACGCAGTATTTT.

This clone was seen a single time. J is TRBJ1-2 and V is TRBV2, with 9 bases matching TRBD1. This CDR3 has 15 residues. Germline-derived CDR1 and CDR2 are SNHLY and FYNNEI. V was pared by 5 bases and J by 8 bases, with 12 bases of the junction left unmatched. CDR3 loop: CASSLRTGGARGYTF. The CDR3 coding sequence is TGTGCCAGCAGTCTACGAACAGGGGGCGCGAGAGGCTACACCTTC.

V is TRBV7-8 and J is TRBJ2-1; D is ambiguous. V gave up 1 base and J gave up 9 bases, with 10 bases separating them. Per germline, CDR1 SGHVS and CDR2 FQNEAQ. CDR3 length: 13 amino acids. The CDR3: CASSLEARIEQFF. The DNA for the CDR3 is TGTGCCAGCAGCTTAGAAGCCCGTATTGAGCAGTTCTTC.

This rearrangement joins TRBV27 to TRBJ2-7; TRBD1 matches at 8 bases. The V segment lost 5 bases and the J segment 6 bases; nucleotides outside the gene matches: 9. This CDR3 has 14 amino acids. Germline assignment: CDR1 MNHEY and CDR2 SMNVEV (reference sequence). DNA for the CDR3: TGTGCCAGCAGTGGGCCCAGGGGGCGCTCCGAGCAGTACTTC. Encoded protein: CASSGPRGRSEQYF.

The chain has TRBV28 and TRBJ2-5; TRBD1 matches at 7 bases. The CDR3 is 15 amino acids. Germline-derived CDR1 and CDR2 are MDHEN and SYDVKM. V was pared by 6 bases and J by 3 bases, with 10 bases of the junction left unmatched. The CDR3 DNA reads TGTGCCAGCAGCCCGATTGACAGGGAAGAAGAGACCCAGTACTTC. This encodes CASSPIDREEETQYF.